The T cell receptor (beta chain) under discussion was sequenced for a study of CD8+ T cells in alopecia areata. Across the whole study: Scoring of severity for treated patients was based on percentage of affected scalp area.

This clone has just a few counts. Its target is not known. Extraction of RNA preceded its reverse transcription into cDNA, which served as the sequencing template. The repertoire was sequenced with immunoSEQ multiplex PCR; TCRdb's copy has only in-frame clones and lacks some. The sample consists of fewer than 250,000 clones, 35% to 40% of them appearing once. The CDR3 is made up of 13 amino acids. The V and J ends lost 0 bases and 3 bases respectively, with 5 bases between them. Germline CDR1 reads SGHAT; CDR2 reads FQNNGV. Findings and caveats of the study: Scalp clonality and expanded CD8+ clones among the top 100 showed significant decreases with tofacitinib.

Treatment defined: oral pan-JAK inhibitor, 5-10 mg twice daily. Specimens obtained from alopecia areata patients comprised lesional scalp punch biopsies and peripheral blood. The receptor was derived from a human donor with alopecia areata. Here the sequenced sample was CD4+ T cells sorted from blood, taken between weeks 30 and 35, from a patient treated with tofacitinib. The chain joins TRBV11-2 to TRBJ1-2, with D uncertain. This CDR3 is CASSLDTDYGYTF. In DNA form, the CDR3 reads TGTGCCAGCAGCTTAGACACGGACTATGGCTACACCTTC.